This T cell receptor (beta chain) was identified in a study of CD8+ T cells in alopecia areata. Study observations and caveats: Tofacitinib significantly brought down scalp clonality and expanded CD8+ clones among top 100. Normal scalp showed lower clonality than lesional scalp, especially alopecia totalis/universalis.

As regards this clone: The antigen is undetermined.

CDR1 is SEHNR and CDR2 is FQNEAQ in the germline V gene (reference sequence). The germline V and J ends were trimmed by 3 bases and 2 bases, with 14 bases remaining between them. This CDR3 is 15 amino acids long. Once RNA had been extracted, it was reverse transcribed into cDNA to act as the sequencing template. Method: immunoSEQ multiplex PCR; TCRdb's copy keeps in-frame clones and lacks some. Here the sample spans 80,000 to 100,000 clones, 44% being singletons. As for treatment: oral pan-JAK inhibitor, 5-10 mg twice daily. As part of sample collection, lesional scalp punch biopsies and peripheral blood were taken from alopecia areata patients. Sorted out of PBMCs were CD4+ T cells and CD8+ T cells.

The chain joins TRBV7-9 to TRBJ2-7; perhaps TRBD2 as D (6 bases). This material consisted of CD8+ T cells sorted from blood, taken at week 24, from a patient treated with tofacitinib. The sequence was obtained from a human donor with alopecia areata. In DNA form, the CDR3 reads TGTGCCAGCAGCTTGAGTAGCGGAGTGGCCTACGAGCAGTACTTC. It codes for CASSLSSGVAYEQYF.